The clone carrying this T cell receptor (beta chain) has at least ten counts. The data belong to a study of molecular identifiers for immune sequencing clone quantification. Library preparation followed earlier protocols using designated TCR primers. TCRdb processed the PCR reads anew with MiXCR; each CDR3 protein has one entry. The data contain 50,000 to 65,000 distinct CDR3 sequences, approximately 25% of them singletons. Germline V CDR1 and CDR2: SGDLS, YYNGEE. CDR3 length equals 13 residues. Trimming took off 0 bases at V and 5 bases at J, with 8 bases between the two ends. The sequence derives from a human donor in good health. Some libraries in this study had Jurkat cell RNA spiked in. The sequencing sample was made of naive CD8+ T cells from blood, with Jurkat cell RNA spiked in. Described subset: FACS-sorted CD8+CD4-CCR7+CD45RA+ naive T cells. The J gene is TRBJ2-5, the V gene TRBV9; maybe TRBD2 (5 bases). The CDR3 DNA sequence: TGTGCCAGCAGCGTAGGGGAGCTGGAGACCCAGTACTTC. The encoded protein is CASSVGELETQYF.